Sequencing of this TCR beta chain was carried out in a study of T cell responses to AZD1222 COVID-19 vaccine (TCRdb year 2021). Concerning the study at large: TCR sequencing covered 230 to 250 trial participants: approximately 200 given two doses of AZD1222 and around 25 given two doses of MenACWY control vaccine. Trial participants were enrolled into age subgroups of 18-55, 56-69 and 70-plus years, which contained around 150, 28 and 57 TCR-sequenced participants, respectively. Paper-wide results and their limitations: Because no day 14 peak-response samples were available, repertoires were characterized only after the peak T cell response. Conclusions about previously exposed vaccinees are limited, since just five to seven AZD1222 recipients were seropositive for SARS-CoV-2 at baseline. The vaccine-associated CD4 TCRs covered the entire spike protein, and the dominant responses fell in regions 160-218 and 743-854. Spike-specific TCR breadth and depth rose significantly after two AZD1222 doses compared with day 0 and with MenACWY recipients. Participants were mostly white British and included more females than males, and it was suggested by the authors that clonal diversity may have been underestimated. Reportedly, almost half of the unique spike-specific TCRs recognized epitopes lying outside the regions that are mutated in the B.1.351 and B.1.1.7 variants. In the small 56-69-year group, the increase in depth fell short of significance, most likely because of low power.

Explained via the paper, the time point label denotes: about 28 days (+/-7) after the second vaccine dose. AZD1222 recipients given second doses at about 4 weeks or at about 12 weeks were pooled, since spike-specific TCR depth and breadth were not found to differ between the two schedules. The vaccinee samples were drawn from two UK trials, COV001 and COV002, one of which was a single-blind randomized controlled phase 2/3 trial testing AZD1222 (ChAdOx1 nCoV-19) in healthy adults. For TCRbeta chain sequencing, PBMC samples were collected from trial participants at day 0 and at day 28 after the second dose. Concerning this clone itself: Its antigen has not been determined. No per-base quality is available; no much larger clone lies one base away.

The CDR3 regions of human TCRbeta chains were analyzed by immunosequencing. As for the original processing: Repertoire TCRs were matched against a reference library of SARS-CoV-2-specific TCRs generated with the MIRA antigen-specificity platform. Breadth was defined as the fraction of unique TCRs that were SARS-CoV-2-associated. Depth was defined as the fraction of total T cells that were SARS-CoV-2-associated. Using the MIRA data, each spike-specific TCR was mapped to the spike region that the TCR reacts to and placed in a CD4 or CD8 class. Log10-transformed breadth and depth values were compared by one-way ANOVA with Sidak's multiple comparisons tests. This immuneACCESS table, as held by TCRdb, lists in-frame sequences with V and J called but not all clones. Of the missing ones, under half trace to an unresolved V gene in checked studies; the others have no known cause. V and J calls and clone size are as listed in that table; D and trimming were resolved from the DNA. This sample gives over 150,000 clones in total; around 89% of them show up just once. The ten largest clones capture about 4.5% of the sample.

The input for sequencing was peripheral blood, taken 28 days after the second AZD1222 dose. The clonotype was recovered from an adult who received the AZD1222 COVID-19 vaccine.

The DNA reads as follows: TGTGCCAGCAGTCCCGCGGGTAGCAATCAGCCCCAGCATTTT. It translates as CASSPAGSNQPQHF. The V gene is TRBV28 and the J gene is TRBJ1-5; the D gene is not confidently resolved. Based on the germline V gene, the CDR1 and CDR2 sequences are MDHEN and SYDVKM. The junction carries 8 bases between V and J, which are trimmed by 5 bases and 0 bases respectively. There are 14 amino acids in the CDR3, from cysteine to phenylalanine inclusive. Only the CDR3 DNA stays, 42 bases, in frame from base 1.